These 24 T cell receptor beta chains were sequenced from one sample in a study of T cell responses to AZD1222 COVID-19 vaccine. Method: immunoSEQ multiplex PCR; TCRdb's copy keeps in-frame clones and lacks some. The sample includes 160,000 or so clones, less than 95% seen only once; the top ten take approximately 4.8%. Sequencing used peripheral blood, obtained on day 0 of AZD1222 vaccination. These receptors all stem from an adult in good health.

The chain joins TRBV7-9 to TRBJ1-6; no definite D call. V lost 6 bases and J 0 bases, leaving 12 bases between the germline ends. The CDR3 is 16 residues long. In germline, CDR1 is SEHNR, CDR2 FQNEAQ (reference sequence). The CDR3 sequence: CASSPDWSSYNSPLHF. CDR3 nucleotides: TGTGCCAGCAGTCCTGACTGGAGCTCCTATAATTCACCCCTCCACTTT.

The V and J genes are TRBV27 and TRBJ2-7; 7 nucleotides line up with TRBD1. Germline-derived CDR1 and CDR2 are MNHEY and SMNVEV (reference sequence). Trimming cost V 4 bases and J 3 bases; bases outside gene matches: 6. The CDR3 is 14 residues long. CDR3 DNA: TGTGCCAGCAGTTCCGGGACAGAGTACTACGAGCAGTACTTC. Its protein is CASSSGTEYYEQYF.

The chain has TRBV27 and TRBJ2-7, with D possibly being TRBD2 (6 bases). Trimming shortened V by 2 bases and J by 2 bases, and 13 bases separated the two germline ends. Germline CDR1 MNHEY, CDR2 SMNVEV (reference sequence). The CDR3 spans 15 residues. CDR3 nucleotide sequence: TGTGCCAGCAGTTTAAAGTCGCGGGACCCCTACGAGCAGTACTTC. Translating it yields CASSLKSRDPYEQYF.

The chain couples TRBV5-1 to TRBJ1-4; D not certain. The CDR3 spans 15 residues. V was shortened by 1 base and J by 1 base, with 8 bases between the two germline ends. The germline V gene has CDR1 SGHRS and CDR2 YFSETQ. The CDR3 DNA is TGCGCCAGCAGCTTGAGCGGGGTAACTAATGAAAAACTGTTTTTT. It translates to CASSLSGVTNEKLFF.

J is TRBJ2-7 and V is TRBV9; D perhaps matches TRBD2 (5 bases). The CDR3 runs to 16 residues. Trimming removed 2 bases from V and 1 base from J, with 16 bases in between. Germline CDR1 is SGDLS and CDR2 is YYNGEE. The CDR3 DNA sequence: TGTGCCAGCAGCGTCCCAGGTGGGAGAGGATCCTACGAGCAGTACTTC. Translation: CASSVPGGRGSYEQYF. Drawing the rest from reference TRBV9 and TRBJ2-7, the complete variable domain is DSGVTQTPKHLITATGQRVTLRCSPRSGDLSVYWYQQSLDQGLQFLIQYYNGEERAKGNILERFSAQQFPDLHSELNLSSLELGDSALYFCASSVPGGRGSYEQYFGPGTRLTVT.

The rearrangement joins TRBV7-2 to TRBJ2-1, with D possibly being TRBD2 (5 bases). The germline V gene has CDR1 SGHTA and CDR2 FQGNSA. CDR3 length: 15 residues. Trimming took off 2 bases at V and 4 bases at J, with 12 bases between the two ends. CDR3 region: CASSLQRSLYNEQFF. The CDR3 DNA reads TGTGCCAGCAGCTTACAGCGGTCCTTATACAATGAGCAGTTCTTC.

The rearrangement uses TRBV7-9 and TRBJ2-2; D possibly corresponds to TRBD2 (5 bases). In germline, CDR1 is SEHNR, CDR2 FQNEAQ (reference sequence). Trimming removed 5 bases from V and 1 base from J, with 14 bases in between. This CDR3 spans 16 amino acids. The CDR3 coding sequence is TGTGCCAGCAGCCCCAAGGTGGGAGTGAACACCGGGGAGCTGTTTTTT. The encoded protein is CASSPKVGVNTGELFF. The whole variable domain, remainder taken from reference TRBV7-9 and TRBJ2-2, is DTGVSQNPRHKITKRGQNVTFRCDPISEHNRLYWYRQTLGQGPEFLTYFQNEAQLEKSRLLSDRFSAERPKGSFSTLEIQRTEQGDSAMYLCASSPKVGVNTGELFFGEGSRLTVL.

V is TRBV30 and J is TRBJ2-1; 7 positions match TRBD2. Germline values: CDR1 GTSNPN, CDR2 SVGIG (reference sequence). The CDR3 runs 16 residues. V lost 7 bases and J lost 2; bases outside the gene matches: 14. CDR3 residues: CASLIGLADTYNEQFF. DNA for the CDR3: TGTGCCTCCCTAATCGGCCTAGCGGATACCTACAATGAGCAGTTCTTC.

This clone was found once. CDR3 DNA: TGTGCCAGCAGCTTAGCGCCCCGGGACAGGGGTGGAAACACCATATATTTT. Its protein is CASSLAPRDRGGNTIYF. The rearrangement links TRBV7-2 to TRBJ1-3, with 10 bases aligning to TRBD1. Germline V gene data show CDR1 as SGHTA and CDR2 as FQGNSA. V lost 0 bases and J lost 3; bases outside the gene matches: 5. CDR3 length equals 17 residues.

Written as DNA, the CDR3 is TGCGCCAGCAGCCCCCGACCGGGCACTGAAGCTTTCTTT. Protein: CASSPRPGTEAFF. The chain has TRBV5-1 and TRBJ1-1; unclear D gene. This CDR3 comprises 13 residues. V lost 4 bases and J lost 4, with 11 bases in between. Germline V CDR1 and CDR2: SGHRS, YFSETQ.

J is TRBJ1-2 and V is TRBV9, with D unclear. V was shortened by 0 bases and J by 4 bases, with 10 bases between the two germline ends. The CDR3 has 14 residues. Germline values: CDR1 SGDLS, CDR2 YYNGEE. The CDR3, as DNA: TGTGCCAGCAGCGTAGGGGCGGGTGCCTATGGCTACACCTTC. It encodes CASSVGAGAYGYTF.

The chain combines TRBV28 with TRBJ1-3; D is ambiguous. The CDR3 consists of 14 residues. V was cut by 6 bases and J by 0 bases, with 9 bases left in between. Germline V gene lookup returns CDR1 MDHEN and CDR2 SYDVKM. CDR3: CASSSAHSGNTIYF. CDR3 in DNA: TGTGCCAGCAGCTCTGCCCACTCTGGAAACACCATATATTTT.

The V call is TRBV5-6, the J call TRBJ2-3; D remains ambiguous. Trimming removed 4 bases from V and 1 base from J, with 7 bases in between. The CDR3 length is 13 residues. Germline lookup yields CDR1 SGHDT and CDR2 YYEEEE. The CDR3: CASSSRGTDTQYF. For the CDR3, the DNA is TGTGCCAGCAGCAGCCGGGGCACAGATACGCAGTATTTT.

The V and J genes are TRBV3-1 (or the pseudogene TRBV3-2) and TRBJ1-5; TRBD1 might be the D (5 bases). The V gene lost 5 bases and the J gene lost 5 bases, with 13 bases spanning the gap. The CDR3 covers 14 residues. Germline values: CDR1 LGHDT, CDR2 YNNKEL (reference sequence). The CDR3 region is CASSERDVHQPQHF. The CDR3 coding sequence is TGTGCCAGCAGCGAAAGGGACGTCCATCAGCCCCAGCATTTT.

This clone was observed a handful of times. The rearrangement joins TRBV21-1 to TRBJ1-1; no DNA check was done on the table's D call, TRBD1. TRBV21-1 is deemed a pseudogene. The CDR3 covers 16 residues. For the CDR3, the DNA is TGTGCCAGCAGCAAAGGCCGGGACAACGGGAACACTGAAGCTTTCTTT. This translates into CASSKGRDNGNTEAFF.

The chain combines TRBV2 with TRBJ2-5, with 8 nucleotides matching TRBD1. The CDR3 extends over 13 amino acids. Germline-derived CDR1 and CDR2 are SNHLY and FYNNEI. With 4 bases clipped from V and 6 bases from J, the junction kept 4 bases outside the gene matches. The CDR3 region has the DNA TGTGCCAGCAGTGGACAGGGGATAAAGACCCAGTACTTC. This gives the protein CASSGQGIKTQYF.

The gene calls are TRBV18 and TRBJ2-2; TRBD1 matches at 8 bases. The CDR3 spans 16 residues. The germline gives CDR1 KGHSH, CDR2 LQKENI. V lost 3 bases, J lost 3 bases, and 6 bases stayed unmatched. CDR3 sequence (DNA): TGTGCCAGCTCACCCCCGACAGGGGTGGACACCGGGGAGCTGTTTTTT. Protein product: CASSPPTGVDTGELFF.

The chain uses TRBV30 and TRBJ2-7, with 7 bases fitting TRBD2. V shed 4 bases and J 2 bases; nucleotides not matched to a gene: 8. The CDR3 length is 14 residues. Germline V gene sequence: CDR1 GTSNPN, CDR2 SVGIG (reference sequence). The CDR3 DNA reads as TGTGCCTGGACGGGGCGGGAGTTTCCCTACGAGCAGTACTTC. It codes for CAWTGREFPYEQYF.

The rearrangement uses TRBV7-8 and TRBJ2-5, with 12 nucleotides matching TRBD1. Per the germline V gene, CDR1 is SGHVS and CDR2 is FQNEAQ. This CDR3 is 15 amino acids long. V trimming: 7 bases; J trimming: 5 bases; junction bases outside the gene matches: 8. CDR3 DNA sequence: TGTGCCAGCACCAGGGACAGGGGGCGCGGGGAGACCCAGTACTTC. Protein product: CASTRDRGRGETQYF.

The rearrangement links TRBV6-4 to TRBJ2-4; D is perhaps TRBD2 (5 bases). Germline V CDR1 and CDR2: MRHNA, SNTAGT. The CDR3 is 16 residues long. The V end was cut by 0 bases, the J end by 4 bases, with 13 bases between. In DNA form, the CDR3 reads TGTGCCAGCAGTGACTCCCCCGAGGGAAAGAAAAACATTCAGTACTTC. As protein: CASSDSPEGKKNIQYF.

The chain combines TRBV5-1 with TRBJ1-5, with D maybe TRBD1 (6 bases). The V end lost 0 bases, the J end lost 4 bases, and 11 bases lay between the germline ends. Germline CDR1 SGHRS, CDR2 YFSETQ. The CDR3 extends over 15 amino acids. This CDR3 is CASSLETGINQPQHF. Here the CDR3 DNA reads TGCGCCAGCAGCTTGGAGACAGGTATTAATCAGCCCCAGCATTTT.

The genes are TRBV3-1 (or the pseudogene TRBV3-2) and TRBJ1-1; 9 bases line up with TRBD1. With 2 bases clipped from V and 5 bases from J, the junction kept 18 bases outside the gene matches. Per the germline V gene, CDR1 is LGHDT and CDR2 is YNNKEL (reference sequence). The CDR3 spans 19 residues. CDR3: CASSQHRATGGKGVTEAFF. In DNA form, the CDR3 reads TGTGCCAGCAGCCAACACAGAGCCACAGGGGGCAAGGGGGTTACTGAAGCTTTCTTT.

This chain joins TRBV6-5 and TRBJ2-1; D possibly uses TRBD1 or TRBD2 (5 bases each). In germline, CDR1 is MNHEY, CDR2 SVGAGI. The CDR3 extends over 15 amino acids. With 5 bases removed from V and 7 bases from J, the gap between germline ends came to 18 bases. The CDR3 nucleotides are TGTGCCAGCAGTCCCCGTCGGGACCGGAAGAATGAGCAGTTCTTC. Protein product: CASSPRRDRKNEQFF.

The chain joins TRBV18 to TRBJ2-1; 11 bases map to TRBD2. There are 15 residues in the CDR3. V was clipped by 4 bases and J by 9 bases; unmatched bases: 8. Germline CDR1 KGHSH, CDR2 LQKENI. For the CDR3, the DNA is TGTGCCAGCTCACTACTAGCGGGAGTTATTAGTGAGCAGTTCTTC. Amino acids: CASSLLAGVISEQFF.